The 28 T cell receptor beta chains below were found in one sample sequenced in a study of shared clonotypes between healthy human individuals. Libraries were prepared by immunoSEQ multiplex PCR; TCRdb keeps only in-frame clonotypes and omits some of them. The sample lists 1,500,000 or so clones; around 97% were seen once. Specimen: naive CD4+ T cells sorted from blood. Subset specified: CD45RA+ positively selected. The receptors stem from a man aged 25-45 years in good health.

This rearrangement joins TRBV6-6 to TRBJ1-1, with 8 bases that match TRBD1. Trimming cost V 7 bases and J 0 bases; bases outside gene matches: 10. Germline-derived CDR1 and CDR2 are MNHNY and SVGAGI (reference sequence). The CDR3 runs 16 residues. CDR3 protein: CASTIGQGALNTEAFF. As DNA, the CDR3 is TGTGCCAGCACCATCGGGCAGGGGGCCTTGAACACTGAAGCTTTCTTT.

The chain is built from TRBV15 and TRBJ1-2; unclear D gene. The CDR3 consists of 14 residues. Between the trimmed V and J ends, which lost 3 bases and 3 bases, there was a span of 11 bases. Germline-derived CDR1 and CDR2 are LNHNV and YYDKDF (reference sequence). CDR3 nucleotide sequence: TGTGCCACCAGCAGCGGTACTCGGGACTATGGCTACACCTTC. Translation: CATSSGTRDYGYTF. The complete variable domain, with remaining parts taken from reference TRBV15 and TRBJ1-2, reads DAMVIQNPRYQVTQFGKPVTLSCSQTLNHNVMYWYQQKSSQAPKLLFHYYDKDFNNEADTPDNFQSRRPNTSFCFLDIRSPGLGDTAMYLCATSSGTRDYGYTFGSGTRLTVV.

Comments on this clone: Other DNA sequences in the sample encode the same CDR3. The J gene is TRBJ2-7, the V gene TRBV5-1; no clear D gene. This CDR3 region has 14 residues. Trimming removed 0 bases at V and 0 bases at J, with 7 bases between. From germline, CDR1 is SGHRS and CDR2 YFSETQ. The CDR3 DNA follows: TGCGCCAGCAGCTTGGGGGGATCCTCCTACGAGCAGTACTTC. It yields the protein CASSLGGSSYEQYF.

The rearrangement links TRBV19 to TRBJ2-7; 7 bases map to TRBD1. Germline V gives CDR1 LNHDA, CDR2 SQIVND (reference sequence). This CDR3 has 13 residues. After removal of 7 bases from V and 1 base from J, the junction contained 4 bases not matched to a gene. The CDR3 protein is CASNRGESYEQYF. The CDR3 DNA sequence: TGTGCCAGTAACAGGGGAGAATCCTACGAGCAGTACTTC.

The CDR3 DNA follows: TGTGCCAGCAGTGAAGGTGAGGACAACTATGGCTACACCTTC. This translates into CASSEGEDNYGYTF. The gene calls are TRBV2 and TRBJ1-2; no definite D call. This CDR3 region has 14 residues. The germline CDR1 and CDR2 sequences are SNHLY and FYNNEI. Trimming cost V 1 base and J 2 bases, with 8 bases left between them.

This clone has only one observation. V is TRBV7-3 and J is TRBJ1-5, with D possibly being TRBD1 (5 bases). The germline gives CDR1 SGHTA, CDR2 FQGTGA. With 5 bases removed from V and 6 bases from J, the gap between germline ends came to 11 bases. This CDR3 is built from 13 residues. The CDR3 coding sequence is TGTGCCAGCAGCCGCGGGGCGGGTCAGCCCCAGCATTTT. It encodes CASSRGAGQPQHF.

This clone was recorded many times. The chain recombines TRBV11-2 with TRBJ1-1, with D tentatively TRBD1 (5 bases). The germline gives CDR1 SGHAT, CDR2 FQNNGV. The germline V and J ends were trimmed by 4 bases and 0 bases, with 15 bases remaining between them. This CDR3 has 16 amino acids. CDR3 DNA: TGTGCCAGCAGCTGGACACTGGGATTAATGAACACTGAAGCTTTCTTT. Encoded protein: CASSWTLGLMNTEAFF.

The V and J genes are TRBV11-2 and TRBJ2-7, with D perhaps matching TRBD1 (5 bases). This CDR3 has 15 amino acids. The V gene's germline CDR1 is SGHAT and CDR2 FQNNGV. Deletions cut 1 base from V and 3 bases from J, with 13 bases between. CDR3 bases: TGTGCCAGCAGCTTAGGACAGATTCGGAACTACGAGCAGTACTTC. Translated: CASSLGQIRNYEQYF.

V gene TRBV6-1 combines with J gene TRBJ2-7, with a weak D call TRBD2 (6 bases). V was shortened by 11 bases and J by 4 bases, with 18 bases between the two germline ends. CDR1 is MNHNS, CDR2 SASEGT, per germline. This CDR3 has 13 amino acids. The CDR3 here is CAGRRDLSYEQYF. The CDR3 region has the DNA TGTGCCGGAAGGAGGGACCTTTCTTACGAGCAGTACTTC.

The count of this clone is one. The genes are TRBV5-5 and TRBJ2-3; tentative D call: TRBD2 (5 bases). Germline assignment: CDR1 SGHKS and CDR2 YYEKEE (reference sequence). The V gene lost 3 bases and the J gene lost 6 bases, with 23 bases spanning the gap. The CDR3 is 17 residues long. In nucleotides, the CDR3 is TGTGCCAGCAGCTCAACCCGGACCCTCGGGTCGGGGGATACGCAGTATTTT. Translated, it gives CASSSTRTLGSGDTQYF.

CDR3 DNA: TGTGCCAGCAGCCAAGCGGGGTTCAATCAGCCCCAGCATTTT. It specifies CASSQAGFNQPQHF. This sequence joins TRBV28 and TRBJ1-5; D is ambiguous. Germline CDR1 MDHEN, CDR2 SYDVKM. The CDR3 loop spans 14 amino acids. V was trimmed by 6 bases and J by 3 bases, leaving 12 bases between them.

This chain joins TRBV6-5 and TRBJ2-1, with 11 bases aligning to TRBD2. V shed 5 bases and J 9 bases; nucleotides not matched to a gene: 9. The CDR3 length is 15 residues. Germline V gives CDR1 MNHEY, CDR2 SVGAGI. The CDR3 sequence is CASSQLAGVESEQFF. CDR3 bases: TGTGCCAGCAGTCAACTAGCGGGAGTGGAGTCTGAGCAGTTCTTC.

The chain uses TRBV5-1 and TRBJ2-5; 10 positions agree with TRBD2. CDR3 length: 16 amino acids. Unmatched junction bases numbered 7, after V lost 1 base and J lost 4 bases. Germline lookup yields CDR1 SGHRS and CDR2 YFSETQ. The CDR3 sequence: CASSLLVAGGGETQYF. CDR3 nucleotide sequence: TGCGCCAGCAGCTTGTTGGTAGCGGGAGGAGGAGAGACCCAGTACTTC.

The chain combines TRBV27 with TRBJ1-5; D remains ambiguous. Germline V lookup: CDR1 MNHEY, CDR2 SMNVEV (reference sequence). V lost 7 bases to trimming and J lost 5 bases, with 12 bases between them. The length of the CDR3 is 13 residues. The CDR3: CASTSRIDQPQHF. The DNA for the CDR3 is TGTGCCAGCACCTCGAGGATCGATCAGCCCCAGCATTTT.

This rearrangement joins TRBV7-8 to TRBJ1-5, with D possibly TRBD1 on 5 matching bases. The CDR3 runs 15 residues. Trimming cost V 0 bases and J 4 bases, with 10 bases left between them. The germline V gene has CDR1 SGHVS and CDR2 FQNEAQ. As DNA, the CDR3 is TGTGCCAGCAGCTTAGCAGGGGCGGGAAATCAGCCCCAGCATTTT. It translates to CASSLAGAGNQPQHF.

The rearrangement links TRBV18 to TRBJ2-1; no firm D call. V lost 3 bases to trimming and J lost 16 bases, with 13 bases between them. CDR1 and CDR2 from the germline V gene are KGHSH and LQKENI. The CDR3 spans 11 residues. Here the CDR3 reads CASSPQSQLFF. The CDR3 DNA reads TGTGCCAGCTCACCCCAGAGTCAGCTCTTCTTC.

Concerning this clone: The same CDR3 also results from other DNA sequences found in this sample. The chain links TRBV9 to TRBJ2-5, with 10 bases lining up with TRBD2. Unmatched junction bases numbered 6, after V lost 0 bases and J lost 1 base. CDR1 is SGDLS, CDR2 YYNGEE, per germline. The CDR3 extends over 17 amino acids. In DNA, the CDR3 is TGTGCCAGCAGCGTAGGGTTAGCGGGGGGTTCCCAAGAGACCCAGTACTTC. Its protein is CASSVGLAGGSQETQYF.

The CDR3 sequence is CASSYSGGTASEAFF. In nucleotides, the CDR3 is TGTGCCAGCAGTTACTCGGGGGGAACGGCCTCTGAAGCTTTCTTT. V gene TRBV6-5 combines with J gene TRBJ1-1; maybe TRBD1 (5 bases). This CDR3 has 15 residues. In germline, CDR1 is MNHEY, CDR2 SVGAGI. V was pared by 0 bases and J by 6 bases, with 14 bases between.

The chain recombines TRBV5-1 with TRBJ2-7; D not certain. In germline, CDR1 is SGHRS, CDR2 YFSETQ. V lost 5 bases and J lost 0, with 15 bases in between. The CDR3 runs 15 residues. The CDR3 region is CASSTIGPSSYEQYF. CDR3 sequence (DNA): TGCGCCAGCAGTACGATCGGGCCGAGCTCCTACGAGCAGTACTTC.

The chain has TRBV2 and TRBJ2-1; 15 nucleotides agree with TRBD2. The CDR3 covers 16 residues. Germline V gene sequence: CDR1 SNHLY, CDR2 FYNNEI. After removal of 4 bases from V and 7 bases from J, the junction contained 5 bases not matched to a gene. The CDR3 DNA reads TGTGCCAGCAGTGGGGGGACTAGCGGGAGGCAAAATGAGCAGTTCTTC. Protein sequence: CASSGGTSGRQNEQFF.

The chain uses TRBV30 and TRBJ1-1; D not resolved. Trimming removed 2 bases at V and 1 base at J, with 14 bases between. The V gene's germline CDR1 is GTSNPN and CDR2 SVGIG (reference sequence). The CDR3 runs 15 residues. The CDR3 protein is CAWSRRISGNTEAFF. The CDR3 nucleotides read TGTGCCTGGAGTAGACGGATCTCGGGGAACACTGAAGCTTTCTTT. Using reference TRBV30 and TRBJ1-1 for the parts outside the CDR3, the full variable domain is SQTIHQWPATLVQPVGSPLSLECTVEGTSNPNLYWYRQAAGRGLQLLFYSVGIGQISSEVPQNLSASRPQDRQFILSSKKLLLSDSGFYLCAWSRRISGNTEAFFGQGTRLTVV.

The V call is TRBV15, the J call TRBJ2-4, with D perhaps TRBD1 (6 bases). Deletions cut 1 base from V and 7 bases from J, with 23 bases between. The CDR3 runs to 18 residues. The germline gives CDR1 LNHNV, CDR2 YYDKDF (reference sequence). Here the CDR3 DNA reads TGTGCCACCAGCAGAGTCGGCAATAAGGGCGAAAGGGGGAACATTCAGTACTTC. It is translated as CATSRVGNKGERGNIQYF. The whole variable domain, filled in from reference TRBV15 and TRBJ2-4, reads DAMVIQNPRYQVTQFGKPVTLSCSQTLNHNVMYWYQQKSSQAPKLLFHYYDKDFNNEADTPDNFQSRRPNTSFCFLDIRSPGLGDTAMYLCATSRVGNKGERGNIQYFGAGTRLSVL.

V is TRBV4-2 and J is TRBJ2-1; D unclear. The germline V gene encodes CDR1 LGHNA and CDR2 YNFKEQ. The ends were cut back, 4 bases at V and 0 bases at J, with 16 bases in the middle. The length of the CDR3 is 17 residues. CDR3 coding DNA: TGTGCCAGCAGCCCACTTTCGGCGTGGAGCTCCTACAATGAGCAGTTCTTC. This gives the protein CASSPLSAWSSYNEQFF.

The rearrangement links TRBV6-1 to TRBJ2-5; perhaps TRBD1 as D (6 bases). V gave up 7 bases and J gave up 5 bases, with 14 bases separating them. Looked up from germline, CDR1 is MNHNS and CDR2 is SASEGT. There are 13 residues in the CDR3. The CDR3 DNA sequence: TGTGCCAGCACAGAAGGGGGTCGTGAGACCCAGTACTTC. Translated, it gives CASTEGGRETQYF.

On this clone: In the same sample, other DNA sequences code for this CDR3. The V call is TRBV6-5, the J call TRBJ2-1, with TRBD1 identical over 11 bases. The CDR3 is 15 amino acids. CDR1 is MNHEY and CDR2 is SVGAGI in the germline V gene. V lost 5 bases and J lost 2; bases outside the gene matches: 2. CDR3 loop: CASSRGQGAYNEQFF. CDR3 nucleotide sequence: TGTGCCAGCAGTAGGGGACAGGGGGCCTACAATGAGCAGTTCTTC.

The genes are TRBV29-1 and TRBJ1-5; 7 nucleotides align to TRBD1. Germline loops: CDR1 SQVTM, CDR2 ANQGSEA. Unmatched junction bases numbered 3, after V lost 4 bases and J lost 3 bases. The CDR3 contains 13 residues. Written as DNA, the CDR3 is TGCAGCGTTGGGACAGGATACAATCAGCCCCAGCATTTT. Translation gives CSVGTGYNQPQHF.

The J gene is TRBJ1-4, the V gene TRBV4-3; D may be TRBD1 (5 bases). This CDR3 has 15 residues. Germline V CDR1 and CDR2: LGHNA, YSLEER. The ends were cut back, 1 base at V and 4 bases at J, with 10 bases in the middle. CDR3 in DNA: TGCGCCAGCAGCCAAGTCCCGGGGGGTAATGAAAAACTGTTTTTT. Amino acid sequence: CASSQVPGGNEKLFF.

In nucleotides, the CDR3 is TGTGCCAGTAGTATGGGCCAGCAAGAGACCCAGTACTTC. This translates into CASSMGQQETQYF. V usage is TRBV19 and J usage is TRBJ2-5; D remains unclear. The CDR3 has 13 amino acids. Germline CDR1 and CDR2: LNHDA and SQIVND (reference sequence). The germline V and J ends were trimmed by 3 bases and 2 bases, with 7 bases remaining between them.